Here is one T cell receptor (beta chain) with its context. The antigen is not known. These data come from a study of identical twins. Whole-study findings and limits: Cross-sectional statistical analysis, not tracking of the same donors, underpinned the conclusions.

TCRdb independently ran MiXCR on the 5' RACE reads; one entry per CDR3 protein. The sample lists 520,000 or so distinct CDR3 sequences, about 20% occurring once. The data also belong to a second study, concerning T cells expressing NK-cell markers. As that study records: Seven HCMV-seropositive donors and one seronegative donor made up the eight sequenced donors. The use of an anti-gamma-delta TCR antibody, which was added in several experiments, restricted sorting to T cells expressing alpha-beta TCR. NKG2C+ dominant clonotypes from several donors made up roughly 1.0-7.5% of CD8+ T cells.

This TCR was recovered from a woman younger than 35 in good health. The sample taken for sequencing was CD4+ T cells sorted from blood.

The CDR3 protein is CSAIHGTGSYEQYF. The CDR3 DNA follows: TGCAGTGCTATCCACGGCACAGGATCCTACGAGCAGTACTTC. The rearrangement uses TRBV20-1 and TRBJ2-7, with a weak D call TRBD1 (5 bases). Trimming took off 4 bases at V and 1 base at J, with 14 bases between the two ends. The CDR3 sequence is 14 residues long. Germline V gene data show CDR1 as DFQATT and CDR2 as SNEGSKA (reference sequence).